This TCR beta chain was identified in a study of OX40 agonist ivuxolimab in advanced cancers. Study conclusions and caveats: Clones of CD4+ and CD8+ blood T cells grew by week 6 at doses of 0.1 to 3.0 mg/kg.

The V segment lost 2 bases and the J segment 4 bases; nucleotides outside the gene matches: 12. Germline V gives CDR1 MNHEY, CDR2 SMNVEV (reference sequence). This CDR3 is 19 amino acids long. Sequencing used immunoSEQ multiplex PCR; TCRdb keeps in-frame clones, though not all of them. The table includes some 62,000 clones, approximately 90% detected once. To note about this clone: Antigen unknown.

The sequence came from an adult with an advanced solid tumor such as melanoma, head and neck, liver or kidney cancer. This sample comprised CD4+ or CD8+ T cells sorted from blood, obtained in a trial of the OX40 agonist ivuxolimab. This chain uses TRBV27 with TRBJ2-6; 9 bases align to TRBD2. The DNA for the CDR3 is TGTGCCAGCAGTTTAAGTCCAGCGGGAGGCCAAGGGGGGGCCAACGTCCTGACTTTC. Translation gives CASSLSPAGGQGGANVLTF. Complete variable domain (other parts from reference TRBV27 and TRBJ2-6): EAQVTQNPRYLITVTGKKLTVTCSQNMNHEYMSWYRQDPGLGLRQIYYSMNVEVTDKGDVPEGYKVSRKEKRNFPLILESPSPNQTSLYFCASSLSPAGGQGGANVLTFGAGSRLTVL.